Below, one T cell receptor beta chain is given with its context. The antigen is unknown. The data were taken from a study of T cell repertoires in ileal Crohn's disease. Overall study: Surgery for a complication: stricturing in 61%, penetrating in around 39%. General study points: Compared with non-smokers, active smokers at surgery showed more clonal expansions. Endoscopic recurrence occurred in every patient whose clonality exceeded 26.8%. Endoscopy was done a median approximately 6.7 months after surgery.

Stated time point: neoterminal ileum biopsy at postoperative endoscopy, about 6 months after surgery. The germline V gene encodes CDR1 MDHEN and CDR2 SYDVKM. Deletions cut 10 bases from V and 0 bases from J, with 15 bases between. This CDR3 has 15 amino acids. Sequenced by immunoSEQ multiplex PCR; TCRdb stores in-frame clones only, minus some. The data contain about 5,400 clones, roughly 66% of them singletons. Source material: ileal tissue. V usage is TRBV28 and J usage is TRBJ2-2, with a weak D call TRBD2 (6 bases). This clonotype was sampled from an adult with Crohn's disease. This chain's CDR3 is CATRPGGTNTGELFF. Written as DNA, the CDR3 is TGTGCCACCCGCCCTGGGGGGACGAACACCGGGGAGCTGTTTTTT.